This is a list of T cell receptor beta chains from one sample in a study of cytomegalovirus exposure and HLA in healthy donors. TCRdb's table, derived via immunoSEQ multiplex PCR, lists solely in-frame clones and lacks some. The data show 100,000 to 150,000 clones, 90% to 96% seen once. Sequencing used PBMCs. Receptors originate from a man younger than 35 in good health and CMV-seronegative. CDR3s include the opening cysteine and the closing phenylalanine or tryptophan. The D gene is left open where the match is weak.

. TRBJ1-1 17 TRBV11-1 CASSPSEGGGGNTEAFF
TRBD1 TRBJ2-5 16 TRBV6-5 CASSYSTGGAGETQYF
TRBD1 TRBJ2-7 14 TRBV5-4 CASSLRTGGDEQYF
. TRBJ1-1 14 TRBV18 CASSRTVPNTEAFF
TRBD2 TRBJ2-5 16 TRBV11-2 CASSWTSGRARETQYF
. TRBJ1-5 12 TRBV6-1 CASSEWEQPQHF
. TRBJ2-7 13 TRBV29-1 CSVEAVDSYEQYF
TRBD2 TRBJ2-1 16 TRBV7-3 CASSPGVGLAGNEQFF
. TRBJ2-7 15 TRBV9 CASSGWGGGADEQYF
TRBD2 TRBJ2-3 16 TRBV5-1 CASSLGGSGSLDTQYF
TRBD2 TRBJ2-5 18 TRBV5-4 CASSSLGGDFLGKETQYF
TRBD2 TRBJ2-4 14 TRBV11-2 CASSGSGSDDIQYF
. TRBJ2-2 14 TRBV6-1 CASRGQGLTGELFF
TRBD2 TRBJ2-1 14 TRBV5-4 CASSTGTSPNEQFF
TRBD2 TRBJ2-7 14 TRBV6-1 CASSDAGGEDEQYF
. TRBJ2-5 12 TRBV5-1 CASTDSQETQYF
. TRBJ2-7 13 TRBV10-1 CASSGATVYEQYF
. TRBJ2-1 13 TRBV7-2 CASSPYLAVWQFF
. TRBJ1-1 16 TRBV9 CASSVTAITMNTEAFF
TRBD2 TRBJ2-7 15 TRBV9 CASSVSGTSGYEQYF
. TRBJ2-7 11 TRBV7-9 CASSLRYEQYF
. TRBJ1-4 14 TRBV10-2 CASSEGGMREKLFF
TRBD1 TRBJ1-5 15 TRBV5-5 CASSFRDRGRQPQHF
. TRBJ1-4 14 TRBV4-1 CASSQVTGPQKLFF
. TRBJ2-7 16 TRBV6-5 CASSYPPGLPTGEQYF
TRBD2 TRBJ2-2 16 TRBV6-6 CASSYSSPAGTGELFF
TRBD1 TRBJ1-2 13 TRBV6-5 CASSYGQGEGYTF
. TRBJ2-7 13 TRBV6-1 CASSGGGTYEQYF
TRBD2 TRBJ2-1 18 TRBV4-3 CASSQDLASGRVFDEQFF
. TRBJ1-1 15 TRBV19 CASNDWGSSNTEAFF
. TRBJ2-7 13 TRBV11-1 CASSLSVGPEQYF
. TRBJ2-7 15 TRBV6-5 CASSSSGTLIYEQYF
TRBD1 TRBJ2-2 14 TRBV25-1 CASSSQGTAGELFF
TRBD1 TRBJ1-2 15 TRBV5-1 CASSFGDRGNYGYTF
TRBD2 TRBJ2-3 15 TRBV19 CASSPAGVAADTQYF
. TRBJ2-1 17 TRBV27 CASNSRLGRQGYNEQFF
TRBD2 TRBJ2-5 13 TRBV7-3 CASSPGLGETQYF
TRBD1 TRBJ1-1 13 TRBV9 CASSPTGGTEAFF
. TRBJ1-3 17 TRBV4-3 CASSQAWTVGEGNTIYF
. TRBJ1-1 16 TRBV7-2 CASSQGQLRMNTEAFF
. TRBJ2-7 16 TRBV5-4 CASSPPGTSRGGEQYF
TRBD1 TRBJ1-1 12 TRBV7-9 CASRQQGTEAFF
TRBD1 TRBJ2-2 17 TRBV7-2 CASSPGGTGGMTGELFF
TRBD2 TRBJ2-3 15 TRBV19 CASSILAGEKDTQYF
TRBD1 TRBJ2-7 14 TRBV5-6 CASSLMGQGYEQYF
TRBD2 TRBJ2-1 15 TRBV2 CASKHQNAGVTEQFF
TRBD1 TRBJ2-1 15 TRBV27 CASSFDRGSYNEQFF
TRBD2 TRBJ2-5 14 TRBV5-1 CASSWGLAEETQYF
. TRBJ2-7 14 TRBV7-2 CASSLTTGPHEQYF
. TRBJ2-1 15 TRBV7-3 CASSLGGGSYNEQFF
. TRBJ2-7 14 TRBV12-5 CASGSDSPPYEQYF
TRBD1 TRBJ1-5 16 TRBV5-1 CASSLGDSPVHQPQHF